This passage covers 12 T cell receptor beta chains from one sample sequenced in a study of beta chain features in type 1 diabetes. General study results and limits: Patients with Type 1 diabetes showed moderately but significantly shorter TCRB CDR3s in all four CD4+ subsets.

Antigens of these TCRs are unknown. The entirety of the isolated RNA underwent reverse transcription, so expressed TCRB transcripts were sequenced. Sequencing used immunoSEQ multiplex PCR; TCRdb keeps in-frame clones, though not all of them. Among a few hundred thousand clones listed, 20% to 25% were seen once. Material: naive CD4+ T cells from blood. Receptors originate from a woman in her 30s with type 1 diabetes.

CDR3 protein: CASSSLDRGETQYF. CDR3 coding DNA: TGCGCCAGCAGCTCGCTGGACAGGGGAGAGACCCAGTACTTC. This chain joins TRBV5-1 and TRBJ2-5; 9 positions match TRBD1. Germline CDR1 is SGHRS and CDR2 is YFSETQ. This CDR3 has 14 amino acids. Losses at the gene ends were 3 bases for V and 4 bases for J; bases not matched to a gene: 4.

The gene calls are TRBV15 and TRBJ2-7; unclear D gene. The V end lost 0 bases, the J end lost 2 bases, and 14 bases lay between the germline ends. Germline-derived CDR1 and CDR2 are LNHNV and YYDKDF (reference sequence). The CDR3 is 16 residues long. The CDR3 region is CATSRDLPSRAYEQYF. CDR3 DNA: TGTGCCACCAGCAGAGATCTGCCTAGTCGTGCCTACGAGCAGTACTTC.

This clone was counted between two and nine times. The V call is TRBV29-1, the J call TRBJ1-2; D gene unclear. Germline V gives CDR1 SQVTM, CDR2 ANQGSEA. The CDR3 has 11 residues. V lost 0 bases and J 8 bases, leaving 7 bases between the germline ends. The CDR3 DNA reads TGCAGCGTTGAAGATCTCTTGGGCTACACCTTC. Its protein is CSVEDLLGYTF.

There are a few counts of this clone. This rearrangement joins TRBV2 to TRBJ2-1; 11 bases fit TRBD2. Germline-derived CDR1 and CDR2 are SNHLY and FYNNEI. CDR3 length: 15 residues. Unmatched junction bases numbered 5, after V lost 6 bases and J lost 4 bases. CDR3: CASRPLAGEYNEQFF. As DNA, the CDR3 is TGTGCCAGCAGACCACTAGCGGGAGAGTACAATGAGCAGTTCTTC.

The V gene is TRBV25-1, the J gene TRBJ1-2, with D hard to call. The CDR3 loop spans 12 amino acids. Trimming removed 7 bases from V and 6 bases from J, with 12 bases in between. Germline lookup yields CDR1 MGHDK and CDR2 SYGVNS. CDR3 in DNA: TGTGCCAGCACCAACCTTGGAGATGGCTACACCTTC. As protein: CASTNLGDGYTF.

This clone showed up just a few times. This chain joins TRBV6-5 and TRBJ1-2; D unclear. Germline lookup yields CDR1 MNHEY and CDR2 SVGAGI. CDR3 size: 12 residues. V lost 2 bases and J lost 8, with 9 bases in between. As DNA, the CDR3 is TGTGCCAGCAGTTACATCGGGAAGGGCTACACCTTC. Its translation is CASSYIGKGYTF.

There are a few counts of this clone. An end of the junction differs from the germline gene, which may be a read error. The V call is TRBV2, the J call TRBJ2-4; 10 bases match TRBD1. This CDR3 region has 10 residues. Per the germline V gene, CDR1 is SNHLY and CDR2 is FYNNEI. CDR3 region: CASSQPGQGF. The CDR3 DNA sequence: TGTGCCAGCAGCCAACCGGGACAGGGGTTC.

Only a few counts were recorded for this clone. The chain joins TRBV11-2 to TRBJ2-5; 7 nucleotides align to TRBD2. Germline V gene data show CDR1 as SGHAT and CDR2 as FQNNGV. With 5 bases clipped from V and 4 bases from J, the junction kept 4 bases outside the gene matches. CDR3 length equals 13 residues. CDR3 DNA sequence: TGTGCCAGCAGCCGGGGGGATACAGAGACCCAGTACTTC. Protein product: CASSRGDTETQYF.

This chain uses TRBV2 with TRBJ2-1; maybe TRBD2 (5 bases). In germline, CDR1 is SNHLY, CDR2 FYNNEI. The V end lost 7 bases, the J end lost 4 bases, and 14 bases lay between the germline ends. There are 14 residues in the CDR3. The CDR3 sequence is CASKPGIPYNEQFF. The CDR3 DNA reads TGTGCCAGCAAGCCCGGGATACCTTACAATGAGCAGTTCTTC.

The chain combines TRBV29-1 with TRBJ1-1, with D possibly matching TRBD1 (6 bases). With 6 bases removed from V and 1 base from J, the gap between germline ends came to 6 bases. The CDR3 totals 11 residues. CDR1 is SQVTM and CDR2 is ANQGSEA in the germline V gene. The CDR3 loop is CSVRGNTEAFF. The CDR3 region has the DNA TGCAGCGTCAGGGGGAACACTGAAGCTTTCTTT.

The chain carries TRBV28 and TRBJ1-2; D call uncertain. This CDR3 comprises 15 residues. Germline CDR1 MDHEN, CDR2 SYDVKM. The V gene lost 2 bases and the J gene lost 1 base, with 11 bases spanning the gap. CDR3 sequence reads: CASSLTGSFNYGYTF. CDR3 in DNA: TGTGCCAGCAGTTTAACCGGGTCCTTTAACTATGGCTACACCTTC.

A few counts support this clone. V and J are TRBV7-9 and TRBJ2-1; the match to TRBD2 covers 8 bases. The CDR3 length is 15 residues. V lost 2 bases and J lost 6; bases outside the gene matches: 6. CDR1 and CDR2 (germline): SEHNR, FQNEAQ (reference sequence). This CDR3 reads CASSLQAGAINEQFF. In DNA, the CDR3 is TGTGCCAGCAGCTTACAAGCGGGAGCGATCAATGAGCAGTTCTTC.